The source of this T cell receptor (beta chain) is a study of technical replicates of blood from several donors. This clone appeared a single time. Sequenced by immunoSEQ multiplex PCR; TCRdb stores in-frame clones only, minus some. This table has 70,000 or so clones, roughly 98% appearing once. The V and J ends lost 5 bases and 8 bases, in that order; junction bases with no gene match: 21. The CDR3 has 17 amino acids. Germline V CDR1 and CDR2: MNHEY, SMNVEV (reference sequence). The sequence came from a human donor in good health. This sequence joins TRBV27 and TRBJ2-7, with 7 bases identical to TRBD2. Sequenced: T cells isolated from PBMCs. In nucleotides, the CDR3 is TGTGCCAGCAGTCTCGGTAGGCAGAGCGGGACTCCCTTTAAGCAGTACTTC. Translation gives CASSLGRQSGTPFKQYF.